The 10 T cell receptor beta chains below come from one sample, sequenced in a study of Graves' ophthalmopathy and Graves' hyperthyroidism. Amplification targeted the TCR beta CDR3 regions, with RNA transcripts as the source material. The first-round RT-PCR employed HTBI primers together with the Qiagen OneStep RT-PCR kit. A multiplex PCR was then performed as the second round. TCRdb processed the multiplex PCR reads anew with MiXCR; each CDR3 protein has one entry. The repertoire includes 600,000 to 650,000 distinct CDR3 sequences, approximately 22% of them detected once, and more than 5.5% sits in the top ten. Sequenced material: peripheral blood. All receptors come from a woman between 18 and 29 years old with stable Graves' hyperthyroidism. Some clones in this sample may be carry-over from other donors' samples.

This clonotype was picked up a small number of times. The genes are TRBV3-1 and TRBJ2-5, with unresolved D. CDR1 is LGHDT, CDR2 YNNKEL, per germline (reference sequence). V was pared by 0 bases and J by 4 bases, with 6 bases between. The CDR3 is 13 residues long. Here the CDR3 reads CASSQDGAETQYF. The CDR3 DNA reads as TGTGCCAGCAGCCAAGATGGAGCAGAGACCCAGTACTTC.

This clonotype occurred many times. The chain employs TRBV19 and TRBJ2-5; D tentatively fits TRBD1 or TRBD2 (5 bases each). Germline CDR1 LNHDA, CDR2 SQIVND (reference sequence). The CDR3 loop spans 12 amino acids. V was cut by 4 bases and J by 4 bases, with 7 bases left in between. CDR3 bases: TGTGCCAGTAGTAATGGGGGAGAGACCCAGTACTTC. It is translated as CASSNGGETQYF.

This clonotype showed up many times. V and J are TRBV6-1 and TRBJ1-1; D may be TRBD1 (6 bases). The CDR3 is 14 amino acids. V shed 7 bases and J shed 6 bases, with 18 bases lying between them. Germline-derived CDR1 and CDR2 are MNHNS and SASEGT. The CDR3 protein is CASMSPGARAEAFF. The DNA for the CDR3 is TGTGCCAGCATGAGCCCAGGGGCCCGGGCTGAAGCTTTCTTT.

Worth noting for this clonotype: A much larger clone sits a single nucleotide away, making a read error possible. The genes are TRBV28 and TRBJ2-2; possibly TRBD1 or TRBD2 for D (5 bases each). The CDR3 consists of 14 residues. Germline V gene data show CDR1 as MDHEN and CDR2 as SYDVKM. Here the CDR3 DNA reads TGTGCCAGCAGTCTCAGGGAGAACACCAGGGAGCTGTTTTTT. It codes for CASSLRENTRELFF.

This clonotype has a count of ten or more. One end of the junction is discordant with germline, which a read error may explain. The genes are TRBV11-2 and TRBJ2-2; 9 bases align to TRBD1. This CDR3 region has 16 residues. Germline CDR1 SGHAT, CDR2 FQNNGV. CDR3 coding DNA: TGTGCCAGCAGCTTCCGACAGGGGGTGAACGCCGGGGAGCTGTTTTTT. It translates to CASSFRQGVNAGELFF.

This clonotype was found a few times. A much larger clone lies a single base off, so this may be a read error. The chain uses TRBV27 and TRBJ1-1; 7 bases agree with TRBD1. Per the germline V gene, CDR1 is MNHEY and CDR2 is SMNVEV (reference sequence). The CDR3 runs to 15 residues. CDR3 bases: TGTGCCAGCAGTCGACAGGGTTTGGTGAACACTGAAGCTTGCTTT. Its translation is CASSRQGLVNTEACF.

This clonotype was recorded a few times. This chain uses TRBV5-6 with TRBJ2-2, with D possibly being TRBD2 (6 bases). This CDR3 has 15 residues. V was pared by 2 bases and J by 6 bases, with 14 bases between. Germline V CDR1 and CDR2: SGHDT, YYEEEE. The CDR3 loop reads CASSFGGRVPGELFF. CDR3 sequence (DNA): TGTGCCAGCAGCTTCGGGGGACGGGTGCCCGGGGAGCTGTTTTTT.

Many counts were recorded for this clonotype. The CDR3 loop is CAWRDSSYNSPLHF. The CDR3 DNA is TGTGCCTGGAGGGACAGCTCCTATAATTCACCCCTCCACTTT. V is TRBV30 and J is TRBJ1-6; D is possibly TRBD1 (6 bases). Germline V gene data show CDR1 as GTSNPN and CDR2 as SVGIG (reference sequence). Trimming took 3 bases from V and 0 from J, leaving 6 bases between them. This CDR3 is 14 amino acids long. Looking up the rest from reference TRBV30 and TRBJ1-6 gives the full variable domain: SQTIHQWPATLVQPVGSPLSLECTVEGTSNPNLYWYRQAAGRGLQLLFYSVGIGQISSEVPQNLSASRPQDRQFILSSKKLLLSDSGFYLCAWRDSSYNSPLHFGNGTRLTVT.

J is TRBJ2-5 and V is TRBV20-1; 16 positions match TRBD2. From germline, CDR1 is DFQATT and CDR2 SNEGSKA (reference sequence). The CDR3 consists of 18 residues. The ends lost 3 bases at V and 5 bases at J; junction bases unmatched: 12. The CDR3 sequence: CSARGLAGGPRISETQYF. The CDR3, as DNA: TGCAGTGCTAGGGGACTAGCGGGAGGGCCCCGGATTAGTGAGACCCAGTACTTC.

This clonotype was recorded at least ten times. V usage is TRBV6-1 and J usage is TRBJ1-5; no definite D call. Germline-derived CDR1 and CDR2 are MNHNS and SASEGT. V shed 2 bases and J shed 4 bases, with 9 bases lying between them. The CDR3 loop spans 14 amino acids. The CDR3 here is CASSESRANQPQHF. In DNA form, the CDR3 reads TGTGCCAGCAGTGAATCCCGGGCTAATCAGCCCCAGCATTTT.